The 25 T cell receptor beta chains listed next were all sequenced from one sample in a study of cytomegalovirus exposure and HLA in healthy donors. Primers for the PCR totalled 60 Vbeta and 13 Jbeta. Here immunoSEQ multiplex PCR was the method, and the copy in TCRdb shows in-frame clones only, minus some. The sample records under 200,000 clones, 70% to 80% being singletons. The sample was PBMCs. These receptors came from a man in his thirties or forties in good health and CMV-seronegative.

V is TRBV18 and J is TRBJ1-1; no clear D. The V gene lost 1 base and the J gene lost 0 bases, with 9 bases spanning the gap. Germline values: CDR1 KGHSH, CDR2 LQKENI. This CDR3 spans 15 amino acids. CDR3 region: CASSPRADLNTEAFF. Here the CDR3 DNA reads TGTGCCAGCTCACCACGGGCAGATCTGAACACTGAAGCTTTCTTT.

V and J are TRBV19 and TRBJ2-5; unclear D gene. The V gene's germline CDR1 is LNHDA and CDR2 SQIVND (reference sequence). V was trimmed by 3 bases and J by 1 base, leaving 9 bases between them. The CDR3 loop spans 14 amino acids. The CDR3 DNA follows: TGTGCCAGTAGTATCCTGTACACCCAAGAGACCCAGTACTTC. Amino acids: CASSILYTQETQYF.

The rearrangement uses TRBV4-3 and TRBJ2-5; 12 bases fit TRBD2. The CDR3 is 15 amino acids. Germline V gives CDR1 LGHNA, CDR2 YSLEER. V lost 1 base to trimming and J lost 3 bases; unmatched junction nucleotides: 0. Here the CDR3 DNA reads TGCGCCAGCAGCCAAGGACTAGCGGGAGAAGAGACCCAGTACTTC. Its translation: CASSQGLAGEETQYF.

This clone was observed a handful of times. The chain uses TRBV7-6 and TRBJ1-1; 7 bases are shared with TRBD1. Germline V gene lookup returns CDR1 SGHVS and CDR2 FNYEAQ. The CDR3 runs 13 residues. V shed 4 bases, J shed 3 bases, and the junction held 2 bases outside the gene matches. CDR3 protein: CASSSGTDTEAFF. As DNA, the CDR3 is TGTGCCAGCAGCTCCGGGACAGACACTGAAGCTTTCTTT.

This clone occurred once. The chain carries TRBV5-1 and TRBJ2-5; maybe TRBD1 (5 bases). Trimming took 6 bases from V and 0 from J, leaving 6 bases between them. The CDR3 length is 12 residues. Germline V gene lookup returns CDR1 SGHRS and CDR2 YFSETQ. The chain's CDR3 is CASIQDQETQYF. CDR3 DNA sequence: TGCGCCAGCATACAGGACCAAGAGACCCAGTACTTC.

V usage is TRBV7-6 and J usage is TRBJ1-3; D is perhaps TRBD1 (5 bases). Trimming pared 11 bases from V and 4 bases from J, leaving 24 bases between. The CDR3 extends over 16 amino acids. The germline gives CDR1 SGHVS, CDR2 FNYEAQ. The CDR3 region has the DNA TGTGCCGACAGCTCGATTTGGAGGGAAGGAGGAAACACCATATATTTT. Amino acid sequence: CADSSIWREGGNTIYF. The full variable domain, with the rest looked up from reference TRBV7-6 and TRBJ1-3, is GAGVSQSPRYKVTKRGQDVALRCDPISGHVSLYWYRQALGQGPEFLTYFNYEAQQDKSGLPNDRFSAERPEGSISTLTIQRTEQRDSAMYRCADSSIWREGGNTIYFGEGSWLTVV.

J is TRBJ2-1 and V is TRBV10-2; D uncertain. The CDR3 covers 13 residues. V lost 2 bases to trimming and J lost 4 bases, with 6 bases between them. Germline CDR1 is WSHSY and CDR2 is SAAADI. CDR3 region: CASSEPGYNEQFF. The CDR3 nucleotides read TGCGCCAGCAGTGAGCCCGGGTACAATGAGCAGTTCTTC.

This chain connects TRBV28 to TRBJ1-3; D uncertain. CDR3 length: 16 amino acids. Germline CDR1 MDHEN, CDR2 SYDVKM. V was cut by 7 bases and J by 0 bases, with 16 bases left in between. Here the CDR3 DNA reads TGTGCCAGCATGCCCGCGGGGTTCATCTCTGGAAACACCATATATTTT. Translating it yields CASMPAGFISGNTIYF.

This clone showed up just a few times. The CDR3 here is CASSRQGWDEKLFF. The CDR3 DNA reads as TGTGCCAGCAGCCGACAGGGGTGGGATGAAAAACTGTTTTTT. The rearrangement joins TRBV5-6 to TRBJ1-4, with 8 bases identical to TRBD1. CDR1 is SGHDT and CDR2 is YYEEEE in the germline V gene. V lost 4 bases and J lost 6; bases outside the gene matches: 5. The length of the CDR3 is 14 residues.

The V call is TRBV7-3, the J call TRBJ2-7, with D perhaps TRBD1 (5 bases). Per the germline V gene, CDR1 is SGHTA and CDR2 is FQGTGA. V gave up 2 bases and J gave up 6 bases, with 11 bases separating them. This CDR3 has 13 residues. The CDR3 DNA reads TGTGCCAGCAGCTTATTTGTGGGGCGCGAGCAGTACTTC. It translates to CASSLFVGREQYF. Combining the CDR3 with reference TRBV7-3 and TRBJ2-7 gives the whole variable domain GAGVSQTPSNKVTEKGKYVELRCDPISGHTALYWYRQSLGQGPEFLIYFQGTGAADDSGLPNDRFFAVRPEGSVSTLKIQRTERGDSAVYLCASSLFVGREQYFGPGTRLTVT.

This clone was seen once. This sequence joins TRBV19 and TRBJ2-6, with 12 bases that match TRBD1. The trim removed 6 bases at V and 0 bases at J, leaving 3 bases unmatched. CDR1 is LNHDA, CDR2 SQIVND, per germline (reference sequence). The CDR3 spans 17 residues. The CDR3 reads CASRGTGGVSGANVLTF. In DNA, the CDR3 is TGTGCCAGTAGAGGGACAGGGGGCGTCTCTGGGGCCAACGTCCTGACTTTC.

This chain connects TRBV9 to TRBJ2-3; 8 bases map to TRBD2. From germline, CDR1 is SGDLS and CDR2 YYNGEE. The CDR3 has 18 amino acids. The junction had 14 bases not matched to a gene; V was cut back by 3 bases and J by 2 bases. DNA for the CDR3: TGTGCCAGCAGCGGACATGTGGGTAGCGGGGTAACCACAGATACGCAGTATTTT. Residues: CASSGHVGSGVTTDTQYF.

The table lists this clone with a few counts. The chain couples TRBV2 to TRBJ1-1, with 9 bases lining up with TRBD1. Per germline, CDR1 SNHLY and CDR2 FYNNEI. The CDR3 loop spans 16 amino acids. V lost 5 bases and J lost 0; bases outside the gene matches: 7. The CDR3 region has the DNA TGTGCCAGCAGTATCGGACAGGGGCGCATGAACACTGAAGCTTTCTTT. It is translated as CASSIGQGRMNTEAFF.

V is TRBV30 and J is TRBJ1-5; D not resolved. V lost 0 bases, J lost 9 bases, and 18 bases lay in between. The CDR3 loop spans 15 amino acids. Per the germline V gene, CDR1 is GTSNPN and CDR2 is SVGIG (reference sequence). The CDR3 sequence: CAWSVPGSNFGPQHF. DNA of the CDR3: TGTGCCTGGAGTGTACCGGGATCAAACTTTGGGCCCCAGCATTTT.

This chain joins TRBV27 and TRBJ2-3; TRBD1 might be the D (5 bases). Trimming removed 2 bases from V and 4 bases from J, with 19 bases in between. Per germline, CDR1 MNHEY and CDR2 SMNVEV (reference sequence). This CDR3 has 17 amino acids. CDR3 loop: CASSLQALFGRADTQYF. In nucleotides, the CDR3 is TGTGCCAGCAGTTTACAAGCCCTTTTCGGCAGGGCAGATACGCAGTATTTT.

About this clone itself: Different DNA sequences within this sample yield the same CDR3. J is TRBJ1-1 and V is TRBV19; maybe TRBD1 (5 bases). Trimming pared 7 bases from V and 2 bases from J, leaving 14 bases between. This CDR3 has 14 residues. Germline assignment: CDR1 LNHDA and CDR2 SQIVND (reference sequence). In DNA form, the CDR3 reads TGTGCCAGTACCCTGGGGGGAGCCAACACTGAAGCTTTCTTT. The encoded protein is CASTLGGANTEAFF.

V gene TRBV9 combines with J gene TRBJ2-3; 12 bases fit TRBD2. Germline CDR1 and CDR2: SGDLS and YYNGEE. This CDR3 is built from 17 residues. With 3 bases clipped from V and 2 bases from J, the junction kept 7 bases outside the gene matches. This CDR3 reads CASSASTSGGPTDTQYF. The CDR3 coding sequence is TGTGCCAGCAGCGCCAGCACTAGCGGGGGGCCCACAGATACGCAGTATTTT. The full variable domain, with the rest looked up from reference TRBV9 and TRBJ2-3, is DSGVTQTPKHLITATGQRVTLRCSPRSGDLSVYWYQQSLDQGLQFLIQYYNGEERAKGNILERFSAQQFPDLHSELNLSSLELGDSALYFCASSASTSGGPTDTQYFGPGTRLTVL.

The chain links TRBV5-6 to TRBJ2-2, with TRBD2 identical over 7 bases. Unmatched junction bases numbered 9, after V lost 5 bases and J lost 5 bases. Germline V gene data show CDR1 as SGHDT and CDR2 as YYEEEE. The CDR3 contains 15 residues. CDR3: CASRAGGVLTGELFF. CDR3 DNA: TGTGCCAGCAGGGCTGGGGGGGTCCTGACCGGGGAGCTGTTTTTT.

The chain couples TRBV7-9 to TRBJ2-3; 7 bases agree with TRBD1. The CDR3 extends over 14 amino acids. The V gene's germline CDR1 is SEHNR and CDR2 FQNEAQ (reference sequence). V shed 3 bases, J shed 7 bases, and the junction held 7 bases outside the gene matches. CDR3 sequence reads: CASSFSTGPNTQYF. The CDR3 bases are TGTGCCAGCAGCTTTTCGACAGGGCCAAATACGCAGTATTTT.

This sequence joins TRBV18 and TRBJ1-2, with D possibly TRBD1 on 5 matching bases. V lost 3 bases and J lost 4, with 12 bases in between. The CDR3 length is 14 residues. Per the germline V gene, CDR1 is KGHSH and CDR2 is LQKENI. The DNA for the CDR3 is TGTGCCAGCTCACCCCAGACAGATAGCTATGGCTACACCTTC. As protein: CASSPQTDSYGYTF. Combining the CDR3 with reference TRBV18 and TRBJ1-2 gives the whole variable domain NAGVMQNPRHLVRRRGQEARLRCSPMKGHSHVYWYRQLPEEGLKFMVYLQKENIIDESGMPKERFSAEFPKEGPSILRIQQVVRGDSAAYFCASSPQTDSYGYTFGSGTRLTVV.

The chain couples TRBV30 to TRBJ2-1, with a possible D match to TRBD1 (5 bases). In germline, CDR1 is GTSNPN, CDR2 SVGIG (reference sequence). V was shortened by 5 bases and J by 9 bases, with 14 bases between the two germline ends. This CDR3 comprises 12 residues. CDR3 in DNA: TGTGCCTGGGGGCCCCAGGGTGGTGAGCAGTTCTTC. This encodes CAWGPQGGEQFF.

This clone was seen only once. The CDR3 DNA is TGCGCCAGCAGCCCGGGACTAGAGCGGGCCGGGGAGCTGTTTTTT. This encodes CASSPGLERAGELFF. The chain is built from TRBV5-1 and TRBJ2-2; TRBD2 matches at 8 bases. This CDR3 has 15 residues. Germline CDR1 is SGHRS and CDR2 is YFSETQ. J was trimmed by 6 bases and V by 4 bases; bases with no gene match: 8. The full variable domain, rest sourced from reference TRBV5-1 and TRBJ2-2, is KAGVTQTPRYLIKTRGQQVTLSCSPISGHRSVSWYQQTPGQGLQFLFEYFSETQRNKGNFPGRFSGRQFSNSRSEMNVSTLELGDSALYLCASSPGLERAGELFFGEGSRLTVL.

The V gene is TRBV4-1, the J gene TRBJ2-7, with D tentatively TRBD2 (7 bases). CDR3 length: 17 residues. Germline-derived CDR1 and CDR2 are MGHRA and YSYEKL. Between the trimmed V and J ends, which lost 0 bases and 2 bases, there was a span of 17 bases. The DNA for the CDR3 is TGCGCCAGCAGCCAAGATCGGGGGGCGGCAGGGCCCTACGAGCAGTACTTC. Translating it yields CASSQDRGAAGPYEQYF.

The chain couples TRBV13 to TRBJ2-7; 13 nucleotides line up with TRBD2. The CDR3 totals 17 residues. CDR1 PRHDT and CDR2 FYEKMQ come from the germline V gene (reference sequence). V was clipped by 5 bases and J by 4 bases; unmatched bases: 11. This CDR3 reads CASSRYSTSGRAYEQYF. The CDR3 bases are TGTGCCAGCAGCCGCTATTCTACTAGCGGGAGGGCTTACGAGCAGTACTTC. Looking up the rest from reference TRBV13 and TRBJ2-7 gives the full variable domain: AAGVIQSPRHLIKEKRETATLKCYPIPRHDTVYWYQQGPGQDPQFLISFYEKMQSDKGSIPDRFSAQQFSDYHSELNMSSLELGDSALYFCASSRYSTSGRAYEQYFGPGTRLTVT.

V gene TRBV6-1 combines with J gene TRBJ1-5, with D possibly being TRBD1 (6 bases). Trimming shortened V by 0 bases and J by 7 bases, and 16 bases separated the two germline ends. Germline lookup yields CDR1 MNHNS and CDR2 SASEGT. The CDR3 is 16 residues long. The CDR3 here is CASSEAGRGRIQPQHF. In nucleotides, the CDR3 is TGTGCCAGCAGTGAAGCAGGCAGGGGAAGGATCCAGCCCCAGCATTTT.